These 12 T cell receptor beta chains were sequenced from one sample in a study of shared clonotypes between healthy human individuals. Naive CD8 cells were CD45RO-negative, positively selected for CCR7, excluding terminally differentiated effector memory CD45RA+ cells. The method was immunoSEQ multiplex PCR; TCRdb's version includes in-frame clones alone and lacks a portion of them. The top ten hold about 0.12% of the sample, which has 660,000 or so clones, 96% seen once. The sample consisted of naive CD8+ T cells sorted from blood. Receptors originate from a woman aged 25 to 39 in good health.

The chain has TRBV4-1 and TRBJ2-6; D gene unclear. Germline lookup yields CDR1 MGHRA and CDR2 YSYEKL. Trimming cost V 4 bases and J 0 bases, with 22 bases left between them. The CDR3 consists of 20 residues. The CDR3 protein is CASSREYGLVLSSGANVLTF. CDR3 bases: TGCGCCAGCAGCCGGGAATACGGGTTGGTACTTAGCTCTGGGGCCAACGTCCTGACTTTC.

A single count supports this clone. The rearrangement links TRBV29-1 to TRBJ1-2; no firm D call. Between the trimmed V and J ends, which lost 4 bases and 8 bases, there was a span of 11 bases. CDR3 length: 11 residues. CDR1 and CDR2 (germline): SQVTM, ANQGSEA. The CDR3: CSVVYGEGYTF. Here the CDR3 DNA reads TGCAGCGTTGTGTATGGAGAAGGCTACACCTTC. The full variable domain, its missing parts supplied by reference TRBV29-1 and TRBJ1-2, is SAVISQKPSRDICQRGTSLTIQCQVDSQVTMMFWYRQQPGQSLTLIATANQGSEATYESGFVIDKFPISRPNLTFSTLTVSNMSPEDSSIYLCSVVYGEGYTFGSGTRLTVV.

The sample holds one count of this clone. This sequence joins TRBV10-2 and TRBJ1-1; the D gene is possibly TRBD1 (5 bases). The CDR3 covers 14 residues. CDR1 is WSHSY, CDR2 SAAADI, per germline. V lost 0 bases and J lost 5, with 10 bases in between. The CDR3 region is CASSESQGRTEAFF. The CDR3 DNA sequence: TGCGCCAGCAGTGAGTCGCAGGGCCGAACTGAAGCTTTCTTT.

V usage is TRBV28 and J usage is TRBJ2-2; 7 bases are shared with TRBD2. Trimming cost V 9 bases and J 0 bases; bases outside gene matches: 7. Germline CDR1 reads MDHEN; CDR2 reads SYDVKM. The CDR3 length is 15 residues. The CDR3 DNA reads TGTGCCAGTCGCCCCGGACTAGCGAACACCGGGGAGCTGTTTTTT. It translates to CASRPGLANTGELFF.

V gene TRBV6-5 combines with J gene TRBJ2-1; D is uncertain. Germline V gives CDR1 MNHEY, CDR2 SVGAGI. V shed 5 bases and J shed 10 bases, with 12 bases lying between them. This CDR3 contains 12 residues. In DNA, the CDR3 is TGTGCCAGCAGTGATCCGGTAGGGGAGCAGTTCTTC. It is translated as CASSDPVGEQFF.

The chain uses TRBV7-2 and TRBJ2-3; a possible D gene is TRBD2 (6 bases). CDR1 and CDR2 (germline): SGHTA, FQGNSA. Deletions cut 1 base from V and 5 bases from J, with 16 bases between. CDR3 length equals 16 residues. This chain's CDR3 is CASSLEGWREGDTQYF. CDR3 DNA sequence: TGTGCCAGCAGCTTAGAAGGGTGGCGGGAAGGAGATACGCAGTATTTT. Variable domain in full (rest from reference TRBV7-2 and TRBJ2-3): GAGVSQSPSNKVTEKGKDVELRCDPISGHTALYWYRQSLGQGLEFLIYFQGNSAPDKSGLPSDRFSAERTGGSVSTLTIQRTQQEDSAVYLCASSLEGWREGDTQYFGPGTRLTVL.

A single count supports this clone. The chain links TRBV5-1 to TRBJ2-7, with 8 bases fitting TRBD2. The germline CDR1 and CDR2 sequences are SGHRS and YFSETQ. With 1 base clipped from V and 3 bases from J, the junction kept 6 bases outside the gene matches. The CDR3 runs 15 residues. CDR3 amino acids: CASSLLSGNLYEQYF. DNA for the CDR3: TGCGCCAGCAGCTTGCTTAGCGGGAACCTCTACGAGCAGTACTTC.

The sample holds a few counts of this clone. This chain connects TRBV7-9 to TRBJ1-1; no clear D. The CDR3 is 12 residues long. V lost 0 bases and J 5 bases, leaving 4 bases between the germline ends. Germline lookup yields CDR1 SEHNR and CDR2 FQNEAQ (reference sequence). CDR3 sequence (DNA): TGTGCCAGCAGCTTAGCGAAGACTGAAGCTTTCTTT. Translating it yields CASSLAKTEAFF.

This chain links TRBV2 with TRBJ2-2; 11 bases agree with TRBD2. Germline CDR1 and CDR2: SNHLY and FYNNEI. The CDR3 is 17 residues long. Trimming removed 6 bases from V and 5 bases from J; junction bases left unmatched: 11. In DNA form, the CDR3 reads TGTGCCAGCAGCCCCGGGCTAGCGGGAGGAAAGACCGGGGAGCTGTTTTTT. Protein: CASSPGLAGGKTGELFF.

J is TRBJ1-2 and V is TRBV9; D call uncertain. Germline-derived CDR1 and CDR2 are SGDLS and YYNGEE. The CDR3 consists of 11 residues. V dropped 4 bases and J dropped 8 bases, with 9 bases sitting between them. DNA for the CDR3: TGTGCCAGCAGCTCCGCCTGGGGCTACACCTTC. Residues: CASSSAWGYTF.

V and J are TRBV13 and TRBJ2-1; D is perhaps TRBD2 (6 bases). Trimming took off 1 base at V and 9 bases at J, with 19 bases between the two ends. CDR3 length equals 16 residues. Germline V CDR1 and CDR2: PRHDT, FYEKMQ (reference sequence). The CDR3 sequence: CASSLEERRREGEQFF. CDR3 in DNA: TGTGCCAGCAGCTTAGAGGAGAGGCGGCGGGAAGGTGAGCAGTTCTTC.

This chain joins TRBV5-6 and TRBJ1-1; D gene uncertain. With 0 bases removed from V and 1 base from J, the gap between germline ends came to 7 bases. CDR3 size: 14 residues. Germline loops: CDR1 SGHDT, CDR2 YYEEEE. CDR3 DNA: TGTGCCAGCAGCTTGGCCGCAGGGAACACTGAAGCTTTCTTT. This encodes CASSLAAGNTEAFF.